This paragraph reports one T cell receptor beta chain. Its antigen is still unknown. The data were obtained in a study of T cells in localized non-small cell lung cancer. Only in-frame clones appear in the TCRdb table, and some are missing; sequencing was by immunoSEQ multiplex PCR. The table has under 150,000 clones, around 90% seen once; the top ten hold approximately 1.5%. In germline, CDR1 is MNHEY, CDR2 SVGAGI. V lost 0 bases and J lost 0, with 9 bases in between. The length of the CDR3 is 16 residues. Study results and caveats: Adjacent lung tissue had a median about 50 of the top 100 clones found in the tumor.

The source was peripheral blood, collected before any cancer treatment. The origin of this receptor is a female donor over 55 with stage I lung adenocarcinoma. This chain links TRBV6-5 with TRBJ2-4; the D gene could be TRBD1 or TRBD2 (5 bases each). DNA for the CDR3: TGTGCCAGCAGTTACTCGTCGGGGCTAGCCAAAAACATTCAGTACTTC. Translating it yields CASSYSSGLAKNIQYF.